This T cell receptor (beta chain) derives from a study of blood T cell repertoires in COVID-19. Study summary: Whether acute or convalescent, the COVID-19 samples came from the United States, Italy and Spain. Nucleic acid was either cDNA or gDNA, and it came from T cells, B-cell-depleted T cells, or PBMCs.

Per the original methods: Estimation of nucleated cell counts relied on the amplification of reference gene primers. This table comes from immunoSEQ multiplex PCR, and its TCRdb copy is limited to in-frame clones, with some not included. V, J and clone size are those of that table, while D and trimming were read from the DNA. The table includes 90,000 to 100,000 clones, roughly 90% detected once. A Seattle source enrolled patients during active infection and followed them longitudinally. With 0 bases clipped from V and 4 bases from J, the junction kept 3 bases outside the gene matches. Germline V gene lookup returns CDR1 SGDLS and CDR2 YYNGEE. The CDR3 is 15 amino acids.

V usage is TRBV9 and J usage is TRBJ1-4; TRBD1 matches at 7 bases. Sequencing was done on a sample of peripheral blood. The source is a man in his fifties or sixties with COVID-19, enrolled during active disease. CDR3 coding DNA: TGTGCCAGCAGCGTAGCGGGGACAGATAATGAAAAACTGTTTTTT. Residues: CASSVAGTDNEKLFF.